Presented here are 15 T cell receptor beta chains from one specimen sequenced in a study of early T cells in non-severe SARS-CoV-2 infection. From the 5' RACE reads, TCRdb called clonotypes with MiXCR, one entry per CDR3 protein. Counted here are tens of thousands of distinct CDR3 sequences, roughly 10% occurring once; the ten biggest clones make up around 4.4%. Sequencing was carried out using whole blood. The receptors were gathered from an adult who was a healthcare worker with PCR-confirmed SARS-CoV-2 infection or an uninfected control (not recorded which).

This clonotype has at least ten counts. The chain joins TRBV3-1 to TRBJ2-2; 8 nucleotides match TRBD1. Germline V CDR1 and CDR2: LGHDT, YNNKEL (reference sequence). Trimming cost V 10 bases and J 4 bases; bases outside gene matches: 5. The CDR3 loop spans 13 amino acids. CDR3: CATRQGTTGELFF. In nucleotides, the CDR3 is TGTGCCACCAGACAGGGGACCACCGGGGAGCTGTTTTTT.

This clonotype was counted between two and nine times. The chain carries TRBV5-1 and TRBJ2-1; 7 nucleotides line up with TRBD1. The CDR3 contains 15 residues. Trimming took 0 bases from V and 7 from J; bases not matched to a gene: 7. Germline CDR1 is SGHRS and CDR2 is YFSETQ. The CDR3 loop reads CASSLVTGPLNEQFF. CDR3 in DNA: TGCGCCAGCAGCTTGGTGACAGGGCCTTTGAATGAGCAGTTCTTC.

This clonotype has ten or more counts. V gene TRBV7-9 combines with J gene TRBJ2-3; D not resolved. The V end lost 2 bases, the J end lost 2 bases, and 5 bases lay between the germline ends. CDR1 SEHNR and CDR2 FQNEAQ come from the germline V gene (reference sequence). This CDR3 region has 13 residues. CDR3 sequence reads: CASSLPVTDTQYF. In DNA form, the CDR3 reads TGTGCCAGCAGCTTACCAGTCACAGATACGCAGTATTTT.

This clonotype was recorded many times. The chain is built from TRBV7-2 and TRBJ1-6, with D unclear. This CDR3 region has 14 residues. Trimming removed 5 bases at V and 7 bases at J, with 12 bases between. The germline V gene has CDR1 SGHTA and CDR2 FQGNSA. CDR3 nucleotide sequence: TGTGCCAGCAGCCAAACCCTAGAAAATTCACCCCTCCACTTT. Protein: CASSQTLENSPLHF.

In its sample, this clonotype was seen once. Since the CDR3 does not end with the conserved phenylalanine or tryptophan, this likely comes from a read error. The limits of the CDR3 on the DNA are not certain, so only TCRdb's listed CDR3 is given. The chain is built from TRBV11-2 and TRBJ2-7. Germline V lookup: CDR1 SGHAT, CDR2 FQNNGV. The CDR3 extends over 11 residues, inclusive of both ends. CDR3 sequence: CASSLDRLPHY.

This clonotype showed up many times. The V call is TRBV18, the J call TRBJ1-2, with D maybe TRBD1 (6 bases). Germline CDR1 reads KGHSH; CDR2 reads LQKENI. This CDR3 is 14 amino acids long. Trimming took off 3 bases at V and 2 bases at J, with 10 bases between the two ends. The CDR3 is CASSPLDSNYGYTF. For the CDR3, the DNA is TGTGCCAGCTCACCGTTGGACAGCAACTATGGCTACACCTTC.

In DNA, the CDR3 is TGTGCCAGCAGCTTAACAGATAATTCACCCCTCCACTTT. Protein product: CASSLTDNSPLHF. The chain employs TRBV5-4 and TRBJ1-6; no firm D call. The germline V gene encodes CDR1 SGHNT and CDR2 YYREEE (reference sequence). Trimming removed 2 bases at V and 5 bases at J, with 5 bases between. The CDR3 extends over 13 amino acids.

This clonotype was counted many times. This rearrangement joins TRBV12-3 or TRBV12-4 to TRBJ2-5, with D unclear. The CDR3 has 14 residues. With 1 base removed from V and 1 base from J, the gap between germline ends came to 7 bases. As DNA, the CDR3 is TGTGCCAGCAGTTTAGATCGGTTCCAAGAGACCCAGTACTTC. Amino acids: CASSLDRFQETQYF.

This clonotype has a count of ten or more. The chain has TRBV6-2 or TRBV6-3 and TRBJ1-5; 10 bases are shared with TRBD1. CDR1 is MNHEY and CDR2 is SVGEGT in the germline V gene. V lost 7 bases to trimming and J lost 4 bases; unmatched junction nucleotides: 4. The CDR3 contains 14 residues. CDR3 amino acids: CASMRTGGNQPQHF. CDR3 nucleotides: TGTGCCAGCATGCGGACAGGGGGAAATCAGCCCCAGCATTTT.

Only a few counts were recorded for this clonotype. The CDR3 loop is CAWSVGRLVTDTQYF. The DNA of the CDR3 is TGTGCCTGGAGTGTGGGGAGATTGGTAACAGATACGCAGTATTTT. This chain connects TRBV30 to TRBJ2-3, with D maybe TRBD2 (5 bases). The length of the CDR3 is 15 residues. The germline gives CDR1 GTSNPN, CDR2 SVGIG (reference sequence). Trimming pared 0 bases from V and 3 bases from J, leaving 13 bases between.

This clonotype was picked up many times. This chain uses TRBV7-2 with TRBJ1-3; D is ambiguous. Germline V gives CDR1 SGHTA, CDR2 FQGNSA. CDR3 length: 18 amino acids. V was shortened by 0 bases and J by 0 bases, with 15 bases between the two germline ends. This CDR3 reads CASSLAGRGLSSGNTIYF. In DNA, the CDR3 is TGTGCCAGCAGCTTAGCGGGAAGAGGTTTAAGCTCTGGAAACACCATATATTTT. Full variable domain (outside the CDR3, taken from reference TRBV7-2 and TRBJ1-3): GAGVSQSPSNKVTEKGKDVELRCDPISGHTALYWYRQSLGQGLEFLIYFQGNSAPDKSGLPSDRFSAERTGGSVSTLTIQRTQQEDSAVYLCASSLAGRGLSSGNTIYFGEGSWLTVV.

This clonotype was seen at least ten times. The V and J genes are TRBV20-1 and TRBJ2-1, with 9 bases fitting TRBD1. The CDR3 has 15 amino acids. The V segment lost 1 base and the J segment 3 bases; nucleotides outside the gene matches: 4. The germline V gene has CDR1 DFQATT and CDR2 SNEGSKA (reference sequence). CDR3 in DNA: TGCAGTGCTAGAGCCGGGGACAGGGACTACAATGAGCAGTTCTTC. Residues: CSARAGDRDYNEQFF.

This clonotype occurred a few times. V and J are TRBV24-1 and TRBJ2-1, with a tentative D call TRBD1 (6 bases). CDR1 is KGHDR, CDR2 SFDVKD, per germline. V lost 4 bases and J lost 7, with 16 bases in between. The CDR3 covers 15 residues. As DNA, the CDR3 is TGTGCCACCAGTGACCCTCGACAGGAGGCTAATGAGCAGTTCTTC. Translated, it gives CATSDPRQEANEQFF.

The rearrangement links TRBV6-1 to TRBJ2-7; a possible D gene is TRBD2 (6 bases). Trimming stripped 4 bases from V and 6 bases from J, with 10 bases between. Germline CDR1 and CDR2: MNHNS and SASEGT. The CDR3 covers 12 residues. The CDR3, as DNA: TGTGCCAGCAGTGTCGCGGGGACCGAGCAGTACTTC. As protein: CASSVAGTEQYF.

This clonotype has more than one count but fewer than ten. The chain is built from TRBV19 and TRBJ1-2; D uncertain. Germline-derived CDR1 and CDR2 are LNHDA and SQIVND (reference sequence). CDR3 length: 13 residues. Trimming left V 7 bases short and J 6 bases short, with 15 bases between. This CDR3 reads CASKDPPLDGYTF. For the CDR3, the DNA is TGTGCCAGTAAGGACCCGCCCCTGGATGGCTACACCTTC.